This T cell receptor beta chain was captured by sequencing in a study of CD8 T cells in Susac syndrome. Overall study findings and caveats: Individuals included in the TCR sequencing and HLA analysis were acknowledged by the study to be relatively few in number.

The CDR3 runs 14 residues. Trimming cost V 2 bases and J 7 bases; bases outside gene matches: 5. In germline, CDR1 is KGHSH, CDR2 LQKENI. Sequencing of TCR beta drew on CD8+ and CD4+ T cells from blood. Negative isolation was applied to CD8+ and CD4+ T cells, and FACS enrichment was applied to TEMRA cells. RNA in amounts of roughly 0.45 to 1 ug was reverse transcribed with random hexamers. A multiplex approach, immunoSEQ multiplex PCR, amplified TCR beta CDR3 across 54 Vbeta and 13 Jbeta. Each CDR3 protein is one row after TCRdb ran MiXCR on the immunoSEQ multiplex PCR reads. There are under 200,000 distinct CDR3 sequences in the sample; 85% to 95% occur only once, and roughly 0.1% lies in the top ten. A word on this clonotype: No antigen is known for it.

The sequence was obtained from a human donor in good health. This chain connects TRBV18 to TRBJ2-1, with TRBD2 matching 7 bases. The sequencing input was CD4+ T cells from PBMCs. The CDR3 nucleotides read TGTGCCAGCTCACCAATGAGCGGGAAGAATGAGCAGTTCTTC. Translation: CASSPMSGKNEQFF.